This TCR beta chain was recovered during a study of T cell responses to AZD1222 COVID-19 vaccine. The germline gives CDR1 MNHNS, CDR2 SASEGT. V was cut by 2 bases and J by 0 bases, with 13 bases left in between. The CDR3 loop spans 16 amino acids. Both about-4-week and about-12-week second-dose recipients were combined. The data were produced by immunoSEQ multiplex PCR, yet TCRdb's version contains in-frame clones alone and is incomplete. Of 95,000 to 150,000 clones in the sample, roughly 91% were seen once. Overall study findings and caveats: The donors showed a predominance of white British ancestry and of females, with possible underestimation of clonal diversity.

With respect to this clone: Antigen: not known.

The rearrangement joins TRBV6-1 to TRBJ1-1; D gene unclear. The TCR comes from an adult who received the AZD1222 COVID-19 vaccine. Material: peripheral blood, obtained 28 days after the second AZD1222 dose. CDR3 protein: CASSEPLGFMNTEAFF. The CDR3 DNA follows: TGTGCCAGCAGTGAACCTCTGGGGTTCATGAACACTGAAGCTTTCTTT.